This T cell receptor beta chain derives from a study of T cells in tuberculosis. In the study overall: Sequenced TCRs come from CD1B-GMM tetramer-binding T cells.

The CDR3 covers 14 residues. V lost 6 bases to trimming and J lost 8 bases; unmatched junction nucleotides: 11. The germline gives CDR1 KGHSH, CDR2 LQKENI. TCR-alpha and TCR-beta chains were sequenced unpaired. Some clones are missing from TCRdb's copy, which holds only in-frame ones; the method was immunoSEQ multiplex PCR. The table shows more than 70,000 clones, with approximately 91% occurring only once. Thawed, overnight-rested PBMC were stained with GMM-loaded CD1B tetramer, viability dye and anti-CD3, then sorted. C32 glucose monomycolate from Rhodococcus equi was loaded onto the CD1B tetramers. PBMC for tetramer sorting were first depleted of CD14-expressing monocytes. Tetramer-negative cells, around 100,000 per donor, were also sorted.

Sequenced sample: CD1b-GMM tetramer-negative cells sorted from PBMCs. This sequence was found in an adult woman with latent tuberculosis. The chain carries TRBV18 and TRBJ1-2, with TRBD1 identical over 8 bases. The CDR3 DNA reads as TGTGCCAGCTCTCCCAAACAGGGGGGAGAAGGCTACACCTTC. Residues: CASSPKQGGEGYTF.